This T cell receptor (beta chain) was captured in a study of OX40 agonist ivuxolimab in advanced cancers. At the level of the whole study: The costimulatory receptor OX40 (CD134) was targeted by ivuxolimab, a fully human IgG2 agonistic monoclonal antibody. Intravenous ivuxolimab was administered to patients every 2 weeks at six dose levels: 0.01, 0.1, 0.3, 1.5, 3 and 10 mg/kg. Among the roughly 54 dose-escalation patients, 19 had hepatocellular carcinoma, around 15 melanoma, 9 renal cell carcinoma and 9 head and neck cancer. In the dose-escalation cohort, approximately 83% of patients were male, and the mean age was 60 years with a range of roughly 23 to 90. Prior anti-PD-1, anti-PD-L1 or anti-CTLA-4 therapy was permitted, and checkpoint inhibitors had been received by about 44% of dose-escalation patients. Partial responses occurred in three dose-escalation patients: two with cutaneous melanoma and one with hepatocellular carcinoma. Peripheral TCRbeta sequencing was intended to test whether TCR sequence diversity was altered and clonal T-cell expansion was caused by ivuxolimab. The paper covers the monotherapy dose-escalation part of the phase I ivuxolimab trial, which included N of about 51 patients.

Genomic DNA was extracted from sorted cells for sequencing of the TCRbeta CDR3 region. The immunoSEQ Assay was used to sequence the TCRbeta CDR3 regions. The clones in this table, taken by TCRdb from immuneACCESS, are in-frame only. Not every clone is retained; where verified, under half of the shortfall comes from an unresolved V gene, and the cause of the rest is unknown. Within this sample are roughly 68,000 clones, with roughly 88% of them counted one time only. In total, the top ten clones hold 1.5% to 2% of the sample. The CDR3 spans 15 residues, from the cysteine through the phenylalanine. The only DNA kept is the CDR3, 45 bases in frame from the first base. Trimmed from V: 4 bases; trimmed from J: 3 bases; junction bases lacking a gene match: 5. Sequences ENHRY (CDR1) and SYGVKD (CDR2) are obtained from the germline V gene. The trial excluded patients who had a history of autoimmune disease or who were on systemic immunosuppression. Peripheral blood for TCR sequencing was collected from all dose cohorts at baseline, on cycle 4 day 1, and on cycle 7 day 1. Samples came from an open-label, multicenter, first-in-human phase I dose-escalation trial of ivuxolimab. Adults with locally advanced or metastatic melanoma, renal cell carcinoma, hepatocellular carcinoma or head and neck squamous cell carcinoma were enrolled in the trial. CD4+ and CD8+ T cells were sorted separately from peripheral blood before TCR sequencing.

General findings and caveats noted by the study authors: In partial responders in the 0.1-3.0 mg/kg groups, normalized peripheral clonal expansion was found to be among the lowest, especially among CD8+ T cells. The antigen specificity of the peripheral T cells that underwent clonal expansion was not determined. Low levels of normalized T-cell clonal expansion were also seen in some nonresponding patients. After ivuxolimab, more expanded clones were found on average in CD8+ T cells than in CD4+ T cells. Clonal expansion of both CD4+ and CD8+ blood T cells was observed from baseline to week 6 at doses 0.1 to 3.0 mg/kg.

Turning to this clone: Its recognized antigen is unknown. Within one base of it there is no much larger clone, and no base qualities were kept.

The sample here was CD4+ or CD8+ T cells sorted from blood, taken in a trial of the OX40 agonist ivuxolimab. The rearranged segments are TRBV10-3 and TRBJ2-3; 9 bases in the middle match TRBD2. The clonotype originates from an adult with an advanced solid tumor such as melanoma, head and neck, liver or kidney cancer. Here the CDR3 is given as CAISVAGDGTDTQYF. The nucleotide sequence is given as TGTGCCATCAGTGTAGCGGGAGATGGGACAGATACGCAGTATTTT.